One T cell receptor beta chain is described in this entry. The antigen is unknown. These data belong to a study of chemoradiotherapy in HPV16-positive cancers. General study findings and limits: For HPV16-positive patients, expanding HPV-responsive T cells associated with longer recurrence-free survival.

Germline V gene sequence: CDR1 MDHEN, CDR2 SYDVKM. The V gene lost 5 bases and the J gene lost 2 bases, with 9 bases spanning the gap. This CDR3 contains 13 residues. Assay used: immunoSEQ multiplex PCR; TCRdb lists only in-frame clones, some missing. Seen here are about 21,000 clones, about 87% observed once, and the top ten hold 2% to 2.5%. The chain links TRBV28 to TRBJ2-5; the D gene is possibly TRBD2 (5 bases). This TCR was recovered from a human donor with HPV-associated anogenital cancer. Material: blood, obtained from a patient who underwent chemoradiotherapy. CDR3 DNA: TGTGCCAGCAGTAGGACGGGACAAGAGACCCAGTACTTC. Amino acid sequence: CASSRTGQETQYF.